Included here is one T cell receptor beta chain sequence, with context. Its target is unknown. The junction and the germline gene differ at one end; a read error may be behind it. This CDR3 is 13 amino acids long. Germline CDR1 LNHDA, CDR2 SQIVND (reference sequence). This record comes from a study of tumor and adjacent non-tumor tissue in lung cancer. At the level of the study: On average, productive TCRbeta reads reached about 4.17 million per sample.

TCRbeta libraries were built with three rounds of nested PCR, modified from ARM-PCR. TCRdb reanalysed the multiplex PCR reads using MiXCR and keeps one entry per CDR3 protein. The table lists around 210,000 distinct CDR3 sequences, about 76% of them singletons. No cell sorting was done before RNA was extracted from the tissue. Study observations and caveats: Tumor TCR diversity, when higher, was linked to shorter survival.

The source material was lung tumor tissue. This chain uses TRBV19 with TRBJ2-1; 7 positions match TRBD1. This clonotype was obtained from a man between 60 and 75 years old with non-small cell lung cancer. The CDR3 DNA is TGTGCCAGGTCCCTGAGGGGGCACAATGAACAGTTCTTC. It yields the protein CARSLRGHNEQFF.